This passage covers 7 T cell receptor beta chains from one sample sequenced in a study of T cells in Graves' hyperthyroidism and ophthalmopathy. The investigators amplified TCR beta CDR3 regions from RNA transcripts. The HTBI set primed first-round TCR CDR3 RT-PCR. TCRdb ran MiXCR on the multiplex PCR reads and lists one entry per CDR3 protein. Of fewer than 700,000 distinct CDR3 sequences detected, about a sixth appear once; the ten largest clones hold roughly a sixth. The source material was blood. The receptors were sampled from a woman between 18 and 30 years old with Graves' ophthalmopathy.

V is TRBV18 and J is TRBJ1-6; D might be TRBD1 (5 bases). Trimming removed 2 bases from V and 3 bases from J, with 8 bases in between. Germline V gene data show CDR1 as KGHSH and CDR2 as LQKENI. The CDR3 length is 15 residues. CDR3 loop: CASSPGGSYNSPLHF. The DNA for the CDR3 is TGTGCCAGCTCACCAGGGGGAAGCTATAATTCACCCCTCCACTTT.

This clonotype has a handful of counts. The rearrangement uses TRBV25-1 and TRBJ1-2; 7 bases map to TRBD1. Per germline, CDR1 MGHDK and CDR2 SYGVNS. The V segment lost 5 bases and the J segment 1 base; nucleotides outside the gene matches: 4. This CDR3 has 14 amino acids. DNA of the CDR3: TGTGCCAGCAGTTCAGGGGGACATAACTATGGCTACACCTTC. Translation gives CASSSGGHNYGYTF.

This clonotype was detected only a few times. The chain combines TRBV19 with TRBJ2-1; TRBD2 matches 12 bases. This CDR3 has 20 amino acids. The J segment lost 0 bases and the V segment lost 5 bases, leaving 14 bases of the junction unmatched. Germline lookup yields CDR1 LNHDA and CDR2 SQIVND (reference sequence). CDR3 DNA: TGTGCCAGTAGTCCTAGGGGCCGGACTAGCGGGGAGAGCTCCTACAATGAGCAGTTCTTC. Its translation: CASSPRGRTSGESSYNEQFF.

This clonotype was seen more than once but under ten times. This chain connects TRBV19 to TRBJ1-6; possibly TRBD1 for D (5 bases). CDR1 and CDR2 from the germline V gene are LNHDA and SQIVND (reference sequence). The V end was cut by 6 bases, the J end by 10 bases, with 13 bases between. The CDR3 totals 13 residues. The CDR3 DNA reads TGTGCCAGTAGCGAGGGGCAGGGATCACCCCTCCACTTT. Translated: CASSEGQGSPLHF.

V is TRBV27 and J is TRBJ1-2; TRBD1 is a possible D gene (6 bases). With 6 bases removed from V and 2 bases from J, the gap between germline ends came to 19 bases. Germline CDR1 and CDR2: MNHEY and SMNVEV (reference sequence). This CDR3 spans 16 amino acids. The CDR3 bases are TGTGCCAGCAGCCCCCCTCCGGGACAAGGCAACTATGGCTACACCTTC. Amino acid sequence: CASSPPPGQGNYGYTF.

The table lists this clonotype with a few counts. J is TRBJ1-2 and V is TRBV20-1; TRBD1 aligns across 7 bases. The V gene end was trimmed by 1 base and the J gene end by 3 bases; junction bases not matched to a gene: 2. This CDR3 contains 13 residues. Germline V gene data show CDR1 as DFQATT and CDR2 as SNEGSKA (reference sequence). CDR3 amino acids: CSARGGTDYGYTF. In DNA form, the CDR3 reads TGCAGTGCTAGAGGGGGGACAGACTATGGCTACACCTTC.

Comment on this clonotype: Compared with germline, one end of the junction differs, possibly owing to a read error. V and J are TRBV13 and TRBJ2-1; D unresolved. There are 17 residues in the CDR3. From germline, CDR1 is PRHDT and CDR2 FYEKMQ (reference sequence). This CDR3 reads CASSVGPPKSSYNEQFF. CDR3 coding DNA: TGTGCCAGCAGCGTAGGTCCACCAAAGAGCTCCTACAATGAGCAGTTCTTC.